The 14 T cell receptor beta chains presented below share a single source sample, sequenced in a study of CD8 T cells in ankylosing spondylitis. From the 5' RACE reads, TCRdb called clonotypes with MiXCR, one entry per CDR3 protein. The sample yields 350,000 to 400,000 distinct CDR3 sequences, about 20% seen once. Sequencing was performed on blood, either unsorted or a sorted T cell fraction (not recorded which). All receptors derive from a male donor with ankylosing spondylitis or in good health (not recorded which).

The rearrangement joins TRBV9 to TRBJ2-4, with TRBD1 matching over 8 bases. Per germline, CDR1 SGDLS and CDR2 YYNGEE. Trimming cost V 2 bases and J 9 bases; bases outside gene matches: 4. The CDR3 is made up of 13 amino acids. CDR3 sequence: CASSVATGGIQYF. The CDR3 nucleotides are TGTGCCAGCAGCGTGGCCACAGGGGGCATTCAGTACTTC. Using reference TRBV9 and TRBJ2-4 for the parts outside the CDR3, the full variable domain is DSGVTQTPKHLITATGQRVTLRCSPRSGDLSVYWYQQSLDQGLQFLIQYYNGEERAKGNILERFSAQQFPDLHSELNLSSLELGDSALYFCASSVATGGIQYFGAGTRLSVL.

CDR3 loop: CASSARIGQETQYF. The CDR3 DNA reads as TGTGCCAGCAGCGCACGTATAGGCCAAGAGACCCAGTACTTC. The V gene is TRBV9, the J gene TRBJ2-5; no clear D. The CDR3 contains 14 residues. Trimming took 3 bases from V and 1 from J, leaving 10 bases between them. Germline V CDR1 and CDR2: SGDLS, YYNGEE.

This clonotype was picked up a small number of times. This chain uses TRBV9 with TRBJ2-6; tentative D call: TRBD1 (5 bases). The CDR3 is made up of 15 amino acids. Germline values: CDR1 SGDLS, CDR2 YYNGEE. V lost 4 bases, J lost 0 bases, and 8 bases lay in between. The CDR3 DNA is TGTGCCAGCAGCTCGGACATCTCTGGGGCCAACGTCCTGACTTTC. It is translated as CASSSDISGANVLTF. Full variable domain (rest looked up from reference TRBV9 and TRBJ2-6): DSGVTQTPKHLITATGQRVTLRCSPRSGDLSVYWYQQSLDQGLQFLIQYYNGEERAKGNILERFSAQQFPDLHSELNLSSLELGDSALYFCASSSDISGANVLTFGAGSRLTVL.

J is TRBJ2-2 and V is TRBV28; TRBD2 matches 7 bases. V shed 2 bases, J shed 5 bases, and the junction held 5 bases outside the gene matches. CDR1 is MDHEN, CDR2 SYDVKM, per germline. This CDR3 is built from 15 residues. CDR3 sequence: CASSLIRGGTGELFF. The CDR3 region has the DNA TGTGCCAGCAGTTTAATTCGGGGAGGGACCGGGGAGCTGTTTTTT. Full variable domain (rest looked up from reference TRBV28 and TRBJ2-2): DVKVTQSSRYLVKRTGEKVFLECVQDMDHENMFWYRQDPGLGLRLIYFSYDVKMKEKGDIPEGYSVSREKKERFSLILESASTNQTSMYLCASSLIRGGTGELFFGEGSRLTVL.

The J gene is TRBJ2-1, the V gene TRBV25-1; unclear D gene. Germline V gene lookup returns CDR1 MGHDK and CDR2 SYGVNS. V shed 9 bases and J shed 5 bases, with 11 bases lying between them. This CDR3 is built from 12 residues. CDR3 amino acids: CASRGQDNEQFF. Written as DNA, the CDR3 is TGTGCCAGTCGTGGGCAGGACAATGAGCAGTTCTTC. Complete variable domain (other parts from reference TRBV25-1 and TRBJ2-1): EADIYQTPRYLVIGTGKKITLECSQTMGHDKMYWYQQDPGMELHLIHYSYGVNSTEKGDLSSESTVSRIRTEHFPLTLESARPSHTSQYLCASRGQDNEQFFGPGTRLTVL.

The V gene is TRBV29-1, the J gene TRBJ2-3, with D perhaps matching TRBD2 (5 bases). V was cut by 0 bases and J by 4 bases, with 17 bases left in between. Germline values: CDR1 SQVTM, CDR2 ANQGSEA. The length of the CDR3 is 16 residues. The CDR3 sequence is CSVEDAPGSVSDTQYF. CDR3 nucleotide sequence: TGCAGCGTTGAAGATGCTCCGGGGTCCGTGTCAGATACGCAGTATTTT.

The chain employs TRBV30 and TRBJ2-1; D is ambiguous. Per the germline V gene, CDR1 is GTSNPN and CDR2 is SVGIG (reference sequence). V lost 5 bases to trimming and J lost 3 bases, with 5 bases between them. The CDR3 is made up of 11 amino acids. The CDR3 DNA is TGTGCCTGGGACAACTACAATGAGCAGTTCTTC. It encodes CAWDNYNEQFF.

In DNA form, the CDR3 reads TGTGCCAGCAGTTTGAAGACAGGGGGCTATCAGCCCCAGCATTTT. Protein sequence: CASSLKTGGYQPQHF. The chain uses TRBV12-3 or TRBV12-4 and TRBJ1-5; TRBD1 agrees at 10 bases. Unmatched junction bases numbered 4, after V lost 3 bases and J lost 5 bases. The CDR3 has 15 amino acids.

In DNA form, the CDR3 reads TGTGCCAGCAAGGGACCCGGCGGGAATGAGCAGTTCTTC. Translating it yields CASKGPGGNEQFF. The chain links TRBV11-2 to TRBJ2-1; D assignment may be TRBD1 or TRBD2 (5 bases each). The CDR3 is 13 amino acids. Trimming pared 7 bases from V and 7 bases from J, leaving 14 bases between. CDR1 is SGHAT and CDR2 is FQNNGV in the germline V gene.

The rearrangement joins TRBV15 to TRBJ2-7; D uncertain. The germline V and J ends were trimmed by 3 bases and 0 bases, with 15 bases remaining between them. The CDR3 length is 16 residues. The germline V gene has CDR1 LNHNV and CDR2 YYDKDF (reference sequence). CDR3 loop: CATSSKIAGVSYEQYF. The CDR3 DNA reads TGTGCCACCAGCAGTAAGATAGCCGGTGTCTCCTACGAGCAGTACTTC.

This clonotype was recorded a few times. Here the CDR3 DNA reads TGTGCCATCAGTCTTCACAGCACAGATACGCAGTATTTT. Its protein is CAISLHSTDTQYF. V gene TRBV10-3 combines with J gene TRBJ2-3, with D hard to call. Trimming removed 5 bases at V and 0 bases at J, with 6 bases between. CDR1 and CDR2 (germline): ENHRY, SYGVKD. The CDR3 spans 13 residues.

This clonotype appeared a few times. The chain has TRBV20-1 and TRBJ2-1; D unresolved. There are 13 residues in the CDR3. The V and J ends lost 1 base and 4 bases respectively, with 8 bases between them. CDR1 is DFQATT, CDR2 SNEGSKA, per germline (reference sequence). The DNA for the CDR3 is TGCAGTGCTAGAGTTCCGGATTACAATGAGCAGTTCTTC. Encoded protein: CSARVPDYNEQFF.

A few counts support this clonotype. V gene TRBV7-8 combines with J gene TRBJ1-1; D not resolved. This CDR3 has 14 amino acids. Germline assignment: CDR1 SGHVS and CDR2 FQNEAQ. V was pared by 2 bases and J by 1 base, with 8 bases between. CDR3 DNA: TGTGCCAGCAGCTTATTGTTTAAGAACACTGAAGCTTTCTTT. Translated, it gives CASSLLFKNTEAFF.

V and J are TRBV12-3 or TRBV12-4 and TRBJ2-1; 10 bases match TRBD1. This CDR3 is built from 15 residues. V dropped 5 bases and J dropped 7; count of bases not matched to a gene: 8. This CDR3 is CASSRGQGVRNEQFF. CDR3 nucleotide sequence: TGTGCCAGCAGTAGAGGACAGGGGGTAAGGAATGAGCAGTTCTTC.